This record covers a single TCR beta chain. Per the authors' pipeline: Estimation of nucleated cell counts was performed using reference gene primer amplification. The method was immunoSEQ multiplex PCR; TCRdb's version includes in-frame clones alone and lacks a portion of them. V and J calls and clone size follow that table, whereas D and trimming were derived from the DNA. Of 150,000 to 200,000 clones in the sample, approximately 79% were seen once. These data are taken from a study of blood T cell repertoires in COVID-19. Overall study context: The origin of the acute and convalescent COVID-19 samples was the United States, Italy and Spain. Nucleic acid was either cDNA or gDNA, and it came from T cells, B-cell-depleted T cells, or PBMCs.

V lost 1 base to trimming and J lost 2 bases; unmatched junction nucleotides: 9. The CDR3 is 17 amino acids. Germline CDR1 is KGHSH and CDR2 is LQKENI. The V gene is TRBV18, the J gene TRBJ2-3, with 7 positions matching TRBD2. The source is a woman older than 75 with acute or convalescent COVID-19. Material for sequencing was peripheral blood. CDR3 amino acids: CASSPLGTSDFTDTQYF. In DNA, the CDR3 is TGTGCCAGCTCACCACTAGGAACTAGCGATTTCACAGATACGCAGTATTTT.